This T cell receptor (beta chain) was captured in a study of shared clonotypes between healthy human individuals. Germline assignment: CDR1 SGHRS and CDR2 YFSETQ. The V and J ends lost 2 bases and 1 base respectively, with 9 bases between them. The length of the CDR3 is 14 residues. In regard to this clone: At the DNA level, this CDR3 is encoded by other sequences in the same sample as well.

Produced via immunoSEQ multiplex PCR; TCRdb's table is partial and in-frame only. This table holds about 490,000 clones, around 80% found once. The chain uses TRBV5-1 and TRBJ1-1; maybe TRBD1 (6 bases). Material for sequencing was PBMCs. The TCR sequence derives from a woman aged 35 to 49 in good health. Some clones in this sample may be carry-over from other donors' samples. CDR3 sequence: CASSLGRGNTEAFF. Here the CDR3 DNA reads TGCGCCAGCAGCTTAGGCAGGGGGAACACTGAAGCTTTCTTT.